One T cell receptor beta chain is described in this entry. As yet, its antigen is unknown. Donors were ostensibly healthy at sampling, although undocumented immune exposures were probable. The source of the sample is a study of cytomegalovirus exposure and HLA in healthy donors. Study-wide background: Previous work identified roughly 110 million unique TCR beta sequences from roughly 170 million T cells.

Study observations and caveats: Cytomegalovirus-associated TCR beta chains were listed, numbering 150 to 200. Presence/absence analyses assumed roughly uniform sequencing depth across donors, which may not hold.

There are 14 residues in the CDR3. CDR1 is MGHRA, CDR2 YSYEKL, per germline. V lost 4 bases, J lost 7 bases, and 17 bases lay in between. 13 Jbeta primers and 60 Vbeta primers were used for the PCR. TCRdb's copy holds only in-frame clones and misses some; the assay was immunoSEQ multiplex PCR. The sample consists of about 150,000 clones, roughly 80% of them appearing once. The J gene is TRBJ2-7, the V gene TRBV4-1; D is possibly TRBD2 (5 bases). The sequence was collected from a man aged 30-40 years in good health and CMV-seropositive. The material sequenced was PBMCs. CDR3 DNA: TGCGCCAGCAGCCCCGGGGAGAGAAGCGCTGAGCAGTACTTC. It yields the protein CASSPGERSAEQYF.